The clone carrying this T cell receptor (beta chain) was recorded many times. Its antigen is as yet unknown. This record comes from a study of beta chain features in type 1 diabetes. At the level of the study: The patient and healthy donor groups were comparable for age, gender and cell yields. Researchers looked at about 110 million sorted cells across all samples. Study-level points and caveats: Shortening that was moderate but significant affected the TCRB CDR3s of Type 1 diabetes patients in all four CD4+ subsets. Relative to healthy donors, patients appeared to have naive, central memory and Treg TCRB repertoires that were more similar.

TCRB transcripts that were expressed got sequenced, as all of the isolated RNA had been reverse transcribed. Assay used: immunoSEQ multiplex PCR; TCRdb lists only in-frame clones, some missing. Among roughly 180,000 clones listed, approximately 8% were seen once. CD45RO/CCR7/CD25/CD127/CD95/CD27 staining was used to isolate CD4+ naive, central memory, regulatory and stem cell-like memory cells by sorting. Germline loops: CDR1 LNHDA, CDR2 SQIVND (reference sequence). This CDR3 comprises 14 residues. Losses at the gene ends were 4 bases for V and 4 bases for J; bases not matched to a gene: 6. This sequence was found in a young man with type 1 diabetes. The sequenced sample was central memory CD4+ T cells from blood. The V call is TRBV19, the J call TRBJ1-1, with 7 bases identical to TRBD1. The CDR3 bases are TGTGCCAGTAGTACGGACAGGAGGGGCACTGAAGCTTTCTTT. This translates into CASSTDRRGTEAFF. The full variable domain, its missing parts supplied by reference TRBV19 and TRBJ1-1, is DGGITQSPKYLFRKEGQNVTLSCEQNLNHDAMYWYRQDPGQGLRLIYYSQIVNDFQKGDIAEGYSVSREKKESFPLTVTSAQKNPTAFYLCASSTDRRGTEAFFGQGTRLTVV.